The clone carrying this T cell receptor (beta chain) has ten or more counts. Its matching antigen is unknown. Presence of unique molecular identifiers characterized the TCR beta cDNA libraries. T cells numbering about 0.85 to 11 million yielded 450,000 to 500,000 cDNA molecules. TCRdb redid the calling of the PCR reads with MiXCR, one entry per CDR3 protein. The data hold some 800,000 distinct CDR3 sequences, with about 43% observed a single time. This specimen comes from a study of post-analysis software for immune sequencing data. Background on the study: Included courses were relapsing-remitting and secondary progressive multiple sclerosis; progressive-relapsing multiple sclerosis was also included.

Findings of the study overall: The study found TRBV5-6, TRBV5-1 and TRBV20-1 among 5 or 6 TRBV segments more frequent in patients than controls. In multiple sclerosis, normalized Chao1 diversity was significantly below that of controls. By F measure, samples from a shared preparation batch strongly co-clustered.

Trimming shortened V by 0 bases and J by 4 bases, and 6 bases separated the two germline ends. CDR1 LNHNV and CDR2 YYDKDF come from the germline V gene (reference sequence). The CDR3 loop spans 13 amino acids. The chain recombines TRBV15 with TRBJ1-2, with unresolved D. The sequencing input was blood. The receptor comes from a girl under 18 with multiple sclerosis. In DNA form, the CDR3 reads TGTGCCACCAGCAGAGATATGGGCTATGGCTACACCTTC. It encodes CATSRDMGYGYTF.